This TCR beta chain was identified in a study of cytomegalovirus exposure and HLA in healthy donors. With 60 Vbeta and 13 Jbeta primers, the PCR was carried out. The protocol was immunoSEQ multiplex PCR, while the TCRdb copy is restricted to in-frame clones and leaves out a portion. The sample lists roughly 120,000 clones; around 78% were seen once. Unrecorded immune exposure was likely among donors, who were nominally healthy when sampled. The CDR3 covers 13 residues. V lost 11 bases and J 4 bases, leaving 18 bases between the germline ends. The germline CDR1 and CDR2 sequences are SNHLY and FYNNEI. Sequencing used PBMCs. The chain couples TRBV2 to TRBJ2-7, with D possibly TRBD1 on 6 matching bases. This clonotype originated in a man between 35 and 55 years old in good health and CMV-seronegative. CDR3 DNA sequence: TGTGCCCGAAAGGCGGACAGCAGTTACGAGCAGTACTTC. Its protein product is CARKADSSYEQYF. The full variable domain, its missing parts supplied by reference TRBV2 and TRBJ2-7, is EPEVTQTPSHQVTQMGQEVILRCVPISNHLYFYWYRQILGQKVEFLVSFYNNEISEKSEIFDDQFSVERPDGSNFTLKIRSTKLEDSAMYFCARKADSSYEQYFGPGTRLTVT.